This is a list of T cell receptor beta chains from one sample in a study of human thymus T cells. TCRdb's table, derived via immunoSEQ multiplex PCR, lists solely in-frame clones and lacks some. The sample includes 75,000 to 90,000 clones, just over 95% seen only once; the top ten take roughly 0.03%. What was sequenced was thymus tissue. The receptors stem from a boy under two years old with a congenital heart defect but otherwise immunologically healthy. CDR3s leave out the opening cysteine and the closing phenylalanine or tryptophan.

v_gene: TRBV19
CDR3aa: ASSSRRGGLPLSTDTQY

v_gene: TRBV2
CDR3aa: ASSEGLIREAGGTYEQY

v_gene: TRBV5-1
CDR3aa: ASSLGASNTEAF

v_gene: TRBV7-9
CDR3aa: ASSLPTGRFGYT

v_gene: TRBV11-2
CDR3aa: ASSPPKNEQF

v_gene: TRBV30
CDR3aa: AWVGRREGGMNTEAF

v_gene: TRBV10-1
CDR3aa: ASSAPGYTEAF

v_gene: TRBV5-4
CDR3aa: ASSLSDTEAF

v_gene: TRBV5-1
CDR3aa: ASSLVPRQAGGYEQY

v_gene: TRBV6-1
CDR3aa: ASKRSGGYGYT

v_gene: TRBV4-1
CDR3aa: ASSQEVTDKRNEQY

v_gene: TRBV11-3
CDR3aa: ASSLAGPNNEQF

v_gene: TRBV18
CDR3aa: ASSPEVQGTLEAF

v_gene: TRBV18
CDR3aa: ASSPLRLNYGYT

v_gene: TRBV5-1
CDR3aa: ASSPDRGNYGYT

v_gene: TRBV6-9
CDR3aa: ASSSRDKFYEQY

v_gene: TRBV14
CDR3aa: ASSQEFRPQGGYT

v_gene: TRBV6-1
CDR3aa: ASSEGMLSAQSNSPLH

v_gene: TRBV7-2
CDR3aa: ASSLALRPSGEKLF

v_gene: TRBV21-1
CDR3aa: ASSKAIDRGQDEQY

v_gene: TRBV30
CDR3aa: AWSSLMAGDGRNEQF

v_gene: TRBV13
CDR3aa: ASSFRGNQPQH

v_gene: TRBV6-5
CDR3aa: ASTPGQGGFYEQY

v_gene: TRBV6-5
CDR3aa: ASRRGLNYGYT

v_gene: TRBV6-1
CDR3aa: ASGASTDTQY

v_gene: TRBV9
CDR3aa: ASSVAGMSGEYNEQF

v_gene: TRBV5-1
CDR3aa: ASSQGAKNIQY

v_gene: TRBV27
CDR3aa: ASSPRTGVYNPYEQY

v_gene: TRBV7-8
CDR3aa: ASSLVLLRERDATYEQY

v_gene: TRBV7-9
CDR3aa: ASSALGGEQY

v_gene: TRBV11-2
CDR3aa: ASSLKGSSRDEQF

v_gene: TRBV4-1
CDR3aa: ASSHEAAETQY

v_gene: TRBV4-3
CDR3aa: ASSQSAGGWELSTDTQY

v_gene: TRBV28
CDR3aa: ASRPQGVDQETQY

v_gene: TRBV7-2
CDR3aa: ASSLDRARVYNEQF

v_gene: TRBV19
CDR3aa: ASSITLAPVAKNIQY

v_gene: TRBV6-1
CDR3aa: ASSGGAVWETQY